There are a few counts of the clone carrying this T cell receptor beta chain. Its antigen remains unidentified. The sample belongs to a study of post-analysis software for immune sequencing data. Study results and limitations: The normalized Chao1 diversity of multiple sclerosis patients was significantly lower than that of controls. Patients had higher frequencies than controls of roughly 5 TRBV segments, including TRBV5-6, TRBV5-1 and TRBV20-1. F-measure co-clustering was strong for batch-matched samples.

V was pared by 1 base and J by 10 bases, with 16 bases between. CDR1 SEHNR and CDR2 FQNEAQ come from the germline V gene (reference sequence). This CDR3 region has 15 residues. Included in the TCR beta cDNA libraries were unique molecular identifiers. T cells numbering roughly 0.85 to 10 million gave rise to 500,000 or so cDNA molecules. Each CDR3 protein gets one entry after TCRdb re-called the PCR reads with MiXCR. The sample shows hundreds of thousands of distinct CDR3 sequences, about 27% of them seen only once. The sample taken for sequencing was blood. V is TRBV7-9 and J is TRBJ1-4; D is perhaps TRBD1 (6 bases). The TCR was taken from a girl under 18 with multiple sclerosis. CDR3 in amino acids: CASSLVQGTSGKLFF. CDR3 DNA: TGTGCCAGCAGCTTAGTGCAGGGGACGTCCGGAAAACTGTTTTTT.